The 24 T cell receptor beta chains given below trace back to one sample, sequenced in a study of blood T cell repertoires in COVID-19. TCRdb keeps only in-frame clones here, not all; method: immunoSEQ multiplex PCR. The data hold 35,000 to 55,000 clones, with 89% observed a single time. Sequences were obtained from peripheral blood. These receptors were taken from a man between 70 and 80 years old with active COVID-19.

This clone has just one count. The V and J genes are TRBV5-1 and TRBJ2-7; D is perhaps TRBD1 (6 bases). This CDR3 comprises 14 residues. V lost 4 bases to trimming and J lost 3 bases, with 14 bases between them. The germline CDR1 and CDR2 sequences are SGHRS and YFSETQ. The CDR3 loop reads CASSLSDSGYEQYF. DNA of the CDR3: TGCGCCAGCAGCCTATCGGACAGTGGCTACGAGCAGTACTTC.

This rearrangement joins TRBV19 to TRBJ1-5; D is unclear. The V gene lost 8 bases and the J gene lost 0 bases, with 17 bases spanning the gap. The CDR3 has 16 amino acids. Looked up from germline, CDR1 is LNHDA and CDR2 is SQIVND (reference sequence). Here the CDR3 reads CASGPDGGYSNQPQHF. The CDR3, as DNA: TGTGCCAGTGGTCCCGACGGAGGTTATAGCAATCAGCCCCAGCATTTT.

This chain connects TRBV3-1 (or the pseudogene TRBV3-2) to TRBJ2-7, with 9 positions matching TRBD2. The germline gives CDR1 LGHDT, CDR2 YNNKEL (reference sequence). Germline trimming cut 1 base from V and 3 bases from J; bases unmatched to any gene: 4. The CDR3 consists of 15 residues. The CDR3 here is CASSQGVSGGYEQYF. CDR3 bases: TGTGCCAGCAGCCAAGGCGTTAGCGGGGGCTACGAGCAGTACTTC.

This CDR3 is CASSLTRLAEVYF. The CDR3 nucleotides are TGTGCCAGCAGCTTAACCCGACTCGCTGAGGTGTACTTC. V gene TRBV7-3 combines with J gene TRBJ2-7, with unresolved D. V lost 0 bases and J 12 bases, leaving 15 bases between the germline ends. Germline V gives CDR1 SGHTA, CDR2 FQGTGA. The CDR3 runs to 13 residues.

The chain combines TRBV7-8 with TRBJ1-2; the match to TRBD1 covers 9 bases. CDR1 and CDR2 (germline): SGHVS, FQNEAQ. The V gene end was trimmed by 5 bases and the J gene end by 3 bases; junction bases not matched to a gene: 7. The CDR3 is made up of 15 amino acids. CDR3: CASSDTGTGYYGYTF. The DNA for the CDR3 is TGTGCCAGCAGCGACACCGGGACAGGGTACTATGGCTACACCTTC.

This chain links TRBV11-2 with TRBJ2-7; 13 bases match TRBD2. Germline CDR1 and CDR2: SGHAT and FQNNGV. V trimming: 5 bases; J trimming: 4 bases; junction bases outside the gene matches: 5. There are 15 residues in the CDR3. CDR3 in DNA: TGTGCCAGCAGCCTTGGACTAGCGGGGGCGTACGAGCAGTACTTC. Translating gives CASSLGLAGAYEQYF.

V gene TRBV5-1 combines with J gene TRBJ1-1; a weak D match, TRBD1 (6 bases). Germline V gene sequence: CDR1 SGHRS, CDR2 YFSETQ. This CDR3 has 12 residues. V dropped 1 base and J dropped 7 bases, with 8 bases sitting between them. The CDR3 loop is CASSLTGNEAFF. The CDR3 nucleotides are TGCGCCAGCAGCTTGACAGGGAATGAAGCTTTCTTT.

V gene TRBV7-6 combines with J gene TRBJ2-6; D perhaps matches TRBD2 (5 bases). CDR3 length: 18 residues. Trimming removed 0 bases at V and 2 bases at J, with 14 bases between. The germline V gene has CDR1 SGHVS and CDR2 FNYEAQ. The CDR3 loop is CASSLADLGSTGANVLTF. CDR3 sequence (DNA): TGTGCCAGCAGCTTAGCGGACCTAGGGAGCACTGGGGCCAACGTCCTGACTTTC.

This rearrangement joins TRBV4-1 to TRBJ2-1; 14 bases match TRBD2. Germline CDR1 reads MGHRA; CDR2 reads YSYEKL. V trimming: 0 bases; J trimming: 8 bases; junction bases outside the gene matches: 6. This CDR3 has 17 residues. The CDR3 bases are TGCGCCAGCAGCCAAGAGACTGGACTAGCGGGGGGACATGAGCAGTTCTTC. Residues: CASSQETGLAGGHEQFF.

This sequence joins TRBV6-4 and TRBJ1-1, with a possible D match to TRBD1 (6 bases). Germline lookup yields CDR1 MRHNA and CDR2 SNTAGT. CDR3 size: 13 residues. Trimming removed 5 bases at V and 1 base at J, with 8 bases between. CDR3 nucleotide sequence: TGTGCCAGCAGTCCGACAGGGAACACTGAAGCTTTCTTT. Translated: CASSPTGNTEAFF.

The CDR3 coding sequence is TGTGCCAGCAGCTTAGTTTTAGCGGGGGGCTCTAGCACAGATACGCAGTATTTT. This translates into CASSLVLAGGSSTDTQYF. This chain uses TRBV11-2 with TRBJ2-3, with 10 bases aligning to TRBD2. Germline CDR1 is SGHAT and CDR2 is FQNNGV. Trimming removed 1 base from V and 0 bases from J; junction bases left unmatched: 7. The CDR3 runs 18 residues.

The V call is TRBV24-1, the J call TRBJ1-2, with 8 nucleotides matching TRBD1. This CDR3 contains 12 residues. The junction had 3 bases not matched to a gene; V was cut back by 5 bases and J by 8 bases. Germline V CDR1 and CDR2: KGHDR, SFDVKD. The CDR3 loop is CATSAGQGGYTF. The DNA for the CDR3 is TGTGCCACCAGTGCCGGACAGGGAGGCTACACCTTC.

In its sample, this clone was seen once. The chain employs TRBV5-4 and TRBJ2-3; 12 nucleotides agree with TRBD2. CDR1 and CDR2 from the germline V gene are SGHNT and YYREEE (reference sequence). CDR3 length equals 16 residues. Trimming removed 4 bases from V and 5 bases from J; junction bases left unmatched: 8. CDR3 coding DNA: TGTGCCAGCAGCAAAGCTAGCGGGGGGGAAGTAGATACGCAGTATTTT. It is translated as CASSKASGGEVDTQYF.

CDR3 sequence reads: CASSFWALRTYGYTF. CDR3 coding DNA: TGTGCCAGCAGCTTTTGGGCACTCAGAACCTATGGCTACACCTTC. The chain links TRBV7-2 to TRBJ1-2, with D unresolved. V was pared by 3 bases and J by 4 bases, with 15 bases between. This CDR3 region has 15 residues. Germline assignment: CDR1 SGHTA and CDR2 FQGNSA.

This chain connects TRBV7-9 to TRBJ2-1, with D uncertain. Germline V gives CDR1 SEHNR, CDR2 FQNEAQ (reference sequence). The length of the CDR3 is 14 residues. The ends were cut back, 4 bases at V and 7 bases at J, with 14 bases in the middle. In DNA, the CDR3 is TGTGCCAGCAGCTCCTACCCACTGATAAATGAGCAGTTCTTC. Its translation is CASSSYPLINEQFF.

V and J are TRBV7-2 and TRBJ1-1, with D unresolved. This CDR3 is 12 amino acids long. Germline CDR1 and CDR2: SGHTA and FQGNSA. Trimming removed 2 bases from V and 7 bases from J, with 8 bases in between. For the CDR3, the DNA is TGTGCCAGCAGCTTATTCGGCGGTGAAGCTTTCTTT. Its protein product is CASSLFGGEAFF.

The CDR3 here is CASSSSGTGGTGELFF. The CDR3 DNA follows: TGTGCCAGCAGCTCATCCGGGACAGGGGGCACCGGGGAGCTGTTTTTT. This chain links TRBV7-2 with TRBJ2-2, with TRBD1 identical over 11 bases. This CDR3 is 16 amino acids long. The V and J ends lost 4 bases and 4 bases, in that order; junction bases with no gene match: 5. Germline CDR1 reads SGHTA; CDR2 reads FQGNSA. Drawing the rest from reference TRBV7-2 and TRBJ2-2, the complete variable domain is GAGVSQSPSNKVTEKGKDVELRCDPISGHTALYWYRQSLGQGLEFLIYFQGNSAPDKSGLPSDRFSAERTGGSVSTLTIQRTQQEDSAVYLCASSSSGTGGTGELFFGEGSRLTVL.

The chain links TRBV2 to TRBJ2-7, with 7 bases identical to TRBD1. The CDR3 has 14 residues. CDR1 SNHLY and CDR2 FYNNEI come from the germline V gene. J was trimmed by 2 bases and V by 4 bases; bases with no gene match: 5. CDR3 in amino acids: CASSAPDRAYEQYF. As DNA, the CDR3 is TGTGCCAGCAGTGCCCCCGACAGGGCCTACGAGCAGTACTTC.

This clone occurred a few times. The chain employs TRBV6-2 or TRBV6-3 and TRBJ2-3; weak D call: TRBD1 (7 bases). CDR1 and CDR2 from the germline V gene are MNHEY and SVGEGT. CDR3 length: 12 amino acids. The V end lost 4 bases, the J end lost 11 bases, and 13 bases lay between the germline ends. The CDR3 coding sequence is TGTGCCAGCAGTTCCCAGGGGGGAGGGCAGTATTTT. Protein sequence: CASSSQGGGQYF.

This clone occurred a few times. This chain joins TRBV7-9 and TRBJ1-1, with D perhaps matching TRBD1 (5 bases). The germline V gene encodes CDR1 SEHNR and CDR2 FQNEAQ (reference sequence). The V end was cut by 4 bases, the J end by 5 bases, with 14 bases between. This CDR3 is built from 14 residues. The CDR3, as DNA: TGTGCCAGCAGCTCGTCACGGGGGGGTACTGAAGCTTTCTTT. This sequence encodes CASSSSRGGTEAFF.

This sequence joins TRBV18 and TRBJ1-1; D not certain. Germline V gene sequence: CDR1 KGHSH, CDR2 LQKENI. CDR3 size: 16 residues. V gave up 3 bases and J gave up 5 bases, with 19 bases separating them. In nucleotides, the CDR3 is TGTGCCAGCTCACCTCATTCGTTAACAGATGGGACTGAAGCTTTCTTT. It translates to CASSPHSLTDGTEAFF.

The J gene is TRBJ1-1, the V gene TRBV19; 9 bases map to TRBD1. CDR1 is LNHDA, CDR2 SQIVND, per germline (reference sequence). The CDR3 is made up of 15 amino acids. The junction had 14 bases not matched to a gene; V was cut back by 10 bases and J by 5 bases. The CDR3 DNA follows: TGTGCCACCTTCCAGAGTGGGACAGGGAAGACTGAAGCTTTCTTT. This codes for CATFQSGTGKTEAFF.

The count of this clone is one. As DNA, the CDR3 is TGTGCCAGCAACGGATTCAGGGCGAACTATGGCTACACCTTC. Translation: CASNGFRANYGYTF. This chain uses TRBV6-5 with TRBJ1-2, with D perhaps TRBD1 (5 bases). V dropped 7 bases and J dropped 2 bases, with 14 bases sitting between them. Germline CDR1 reads MNHEY; CDR2 reads SVGAGI. The CDR3 has 14 residues.

The CDR3 DNA sequence: TGCAGCGTTGGGGGGGGAGATACGCAGTATTTT. Amino acids: CSVGGGDTQYF. V usage is TRBV29-1 and J usage is TRBJ2-3; TRBD2 matches at 7 bases. V gave up 4 bases and J gave up 5 bases; unmatched junction bases: 0. This CDR3 comprises 11 residues. CDR1 is SQVTM and CDR2 is ANQGSEA in the germline V gene.